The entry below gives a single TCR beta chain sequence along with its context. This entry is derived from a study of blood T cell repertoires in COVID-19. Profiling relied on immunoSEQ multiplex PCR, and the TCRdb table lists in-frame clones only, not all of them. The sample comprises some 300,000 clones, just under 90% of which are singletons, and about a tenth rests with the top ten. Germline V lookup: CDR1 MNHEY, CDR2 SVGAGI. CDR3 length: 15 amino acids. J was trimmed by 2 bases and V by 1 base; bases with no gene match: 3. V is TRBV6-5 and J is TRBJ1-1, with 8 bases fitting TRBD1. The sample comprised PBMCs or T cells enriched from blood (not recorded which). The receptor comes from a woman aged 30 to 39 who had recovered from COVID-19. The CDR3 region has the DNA TGTGCCAGCAGTTACTATACAGGGGGTAACACTGAAGCTTTCTTT. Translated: CASSYYTGGNTEAFF.